This T cell receptor beta chain was captured by sequencing in a study of beta chain features in type 1 diabetes. Reverse transcribing all isolated RNA meant expressed TCRB transcripts were sequenced. The table came from immunoSEQ multiplex PCR; TCRdb's copy has only in-frame clones and leaves some out. The table shows just over 600,000 clones, with about a sixth occurring only once. Source material: naive CD4+ T cells from blood. This sequence was found in a man aged 18 to 35 in good health.

CDR3 DNA: TGTGCCAGCAGCGTATACCGGGACCTGGCAAACTATGGCTACACCTTC. Translation gives CASSVYRDLANYGYTF. This sequence joins TRBV7-9 and TRBJ1-2; D might be TRBD1 (5 bases). Germline CDR1 SEHNR, CDR2 FQNEAQ (reference sequence). Trimming shortened V by 5 bases and J by 2 bases, and 18 bases separated the two germline ends. This CDR3 has 16 residues.